What follows describes a single T cell receptor (beta chain). No antigen is known for it. The authors produced cDNA by 5'RACE using 10-nucleotide random UMIs. Each CDR3 protein gets one entry after TCRdb re-called the 5' RACE reads with MiXCR. In the table there are 45,000 to 65,000 distinct CDR3 sequences, approximately 4% of which are singletons. Trimming left V 4 bases short and J 5 bases short, with 12 bases between. The CDR3 spans 13 residues. Germline CDR1 DFQATT, CDR2 SNEGSKA (reference sequence). The data derive from a study of neurological immune-mediated disorders. About the research overall: Multiple sclerosis patients numbered around 34, with around 31 relapsing-remitting and 3 secondary progressive. Study-wide results and limits: The highest TCR clonal expansion occurred in HTLV-1-associated myelopathy; multiple sclerosis fell below healthy controls. Grouping of repertoires by phylogeny put those of 18 of 34 multiple sclerosis patients into a single related-CDR3 cluster, a possible signature.

The TCR comes from a man aged 50 to 59 with multiple sclerosis. Sequenced material: PBMCs. V usage is TRBV20-1 and J usage is TRBJ2-1, with a possible D match to TRBD1 (6 bases). The CDR3 coding sequence is TGCAGTGCTACGTTGGACAGAAACAATGAGCAGTTCTTC. This translates into CSATLDRNNEQFF.